What follows is one TCR beta chain and its context. This sample was included in a study of blood T cell repertoires in COVID-19. Study at large: The origin of the acute and convalescent COVID-19 samples was the United States, Italy and Spain. Sources were T cells, B-cell-depleted T cells, or PBMCs; the material itself was cDNA or gDNA.

As processed by the authors: How many nucleated cells were present was estimated from reference gene primer amplification. The method was immunoSEQ multiplex PCR; TCRdb's version includes in-frame clones alone and lacks a portion of them. The DNA gave D and trimming, while V, J and clone size come from that table. The table lists some 240,000 clones, about 91% of them singletons. V was cut by 5 bases and J by 7 bases, with 15 bases left in between. CDR3 length: 14 amino acids. In germline, CDR1 is SGHAT, CDR2 FQNNGV. The rearrangement links TRBV11-2 to TRBJ1-5; D is perhaps TRBD1 (6 bases). The specimen was peripheral blood. The TCR originated in a woman aged 40 to 55 who had recovered from COVID-19. CDR3 in amino acids: CASSGSTGKQPQHF. In nucleotides, the CDR3 is TGTGCCAGCAGCGGTTCCACAGGGAAGCAGCCCCAGCATTTT.